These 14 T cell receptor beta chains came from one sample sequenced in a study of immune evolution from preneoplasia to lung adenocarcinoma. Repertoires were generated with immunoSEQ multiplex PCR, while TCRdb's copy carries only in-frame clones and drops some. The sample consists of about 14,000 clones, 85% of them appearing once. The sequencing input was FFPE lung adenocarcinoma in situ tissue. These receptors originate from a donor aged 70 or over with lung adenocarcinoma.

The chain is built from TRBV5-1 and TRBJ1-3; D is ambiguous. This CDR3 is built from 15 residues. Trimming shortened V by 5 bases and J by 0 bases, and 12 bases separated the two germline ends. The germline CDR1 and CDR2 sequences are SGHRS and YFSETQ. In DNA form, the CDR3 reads TGCGCCAGCAGTCAAAGTTACTTCTCTGGAAACACCATATATTTT. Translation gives CASSQSYFSGNTIYF.

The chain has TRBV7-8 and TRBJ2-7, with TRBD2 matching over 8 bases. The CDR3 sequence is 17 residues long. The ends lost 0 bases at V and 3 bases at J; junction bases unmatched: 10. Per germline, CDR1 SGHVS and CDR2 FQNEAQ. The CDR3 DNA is TGTGCCAGCAGCTTAGCGTACGGAGCGGGGGAAATCTACGAGCAGTACTTC. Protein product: CASSLAYGAGEIYEQYF.

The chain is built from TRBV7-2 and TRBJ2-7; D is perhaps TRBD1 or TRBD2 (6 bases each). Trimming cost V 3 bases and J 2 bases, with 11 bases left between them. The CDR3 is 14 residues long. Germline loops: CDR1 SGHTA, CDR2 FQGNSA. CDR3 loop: CASSFSRGPYEQYF. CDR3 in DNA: TGTGCCAGCAGCTTTAGTCGGGGGCCCTACGAGCAGTACTTC.

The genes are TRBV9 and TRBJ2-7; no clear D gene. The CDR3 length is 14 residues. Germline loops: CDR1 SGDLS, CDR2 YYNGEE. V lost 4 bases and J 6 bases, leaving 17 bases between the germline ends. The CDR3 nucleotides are TGTGCCAGCAGCCCGCCGGTGGACCTTGGCGAGCAGTACTTC. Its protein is CASSPPVDLGEQYF.

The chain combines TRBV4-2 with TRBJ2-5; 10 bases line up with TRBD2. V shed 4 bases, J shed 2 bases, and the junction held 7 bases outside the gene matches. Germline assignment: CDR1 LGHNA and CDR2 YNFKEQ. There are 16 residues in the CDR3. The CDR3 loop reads CASSPRAGGGQETQYF. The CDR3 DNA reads TGTGCCAGCAGCCCGAGAGCGGGAGGGGGGCAAGAGACCCAGTACTTC.

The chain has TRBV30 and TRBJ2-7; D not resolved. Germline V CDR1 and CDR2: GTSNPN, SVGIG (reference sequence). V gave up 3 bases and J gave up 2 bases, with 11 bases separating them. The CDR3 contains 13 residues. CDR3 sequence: CAWRTKATYEQYF. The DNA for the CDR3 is TGTGCCTGGAGGACCAAGGCTACCTACGAGCAGTACTTC.

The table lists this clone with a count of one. CDR3 nucleotides: TGTGCCAGTACATTATACAATGAGCAGTTCTTC. Protein product: CASTLYNEQFF. The chain couples TRBV6-6 to TRBJ2-1; D unclear. From germline, CDR1 is MNHNY and CDR2 SVGAGI (reference sequence). This CDR3 comprises 11 residues. The V and J ends lost 9 bases and 4 bases respectively, with 7 bases between them.

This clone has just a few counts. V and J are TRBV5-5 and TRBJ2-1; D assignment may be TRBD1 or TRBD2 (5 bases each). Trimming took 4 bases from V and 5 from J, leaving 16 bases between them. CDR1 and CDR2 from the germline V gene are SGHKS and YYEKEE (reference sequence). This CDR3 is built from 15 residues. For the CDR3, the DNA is TGTGCCAGCAGCGTGGGATTGGGGGATAACAATGAGCAGTTCTTC. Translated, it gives CASSVGLGDNNEQFF.

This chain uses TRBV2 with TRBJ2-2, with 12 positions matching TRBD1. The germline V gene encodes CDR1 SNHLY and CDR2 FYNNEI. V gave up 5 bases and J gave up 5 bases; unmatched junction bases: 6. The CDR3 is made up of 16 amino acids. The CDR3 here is CASSHGTGGKTGELFF. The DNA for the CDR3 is TGTGCCAGCAGTCACGGGACAGGGGGCAAAACCGGGGAGCTGTTTTTT.

The CDR3 loop is CASSQGQGLRNEQFF. For the CDR3, the DNA is TGCGCCAGCAGCCAGGGACAGGGGCTGAGGAATGAGCAGTTCTTC. The V and J genes are TRBV5-1 and TRBJ2-1, with 10 bases matching TRBD1. The CDR3 totals 15 residues. Germline CDR1 is SGHRS and CDR2 is YFSETQ. V gave up 4 bases and J gave up 7 bases; unmatched junction bases: 8.

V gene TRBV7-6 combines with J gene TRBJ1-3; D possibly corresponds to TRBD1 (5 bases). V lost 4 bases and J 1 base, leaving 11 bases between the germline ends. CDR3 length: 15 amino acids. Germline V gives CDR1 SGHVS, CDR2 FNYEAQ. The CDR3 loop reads CASSYPGGSGNTIYF. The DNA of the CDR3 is TGTGCCAGCAGCTATCCGGGGGGTTCTGGAAACACCATATATTTT.

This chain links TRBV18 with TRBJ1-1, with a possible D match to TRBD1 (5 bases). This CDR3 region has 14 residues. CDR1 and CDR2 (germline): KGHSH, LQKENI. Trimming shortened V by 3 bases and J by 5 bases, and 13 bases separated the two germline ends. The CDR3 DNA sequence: TGTGCCAGCTCACCCTCGTTAGGGGATACTGAAGCTTTCTTT. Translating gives CASSPSLGDTEAFF.

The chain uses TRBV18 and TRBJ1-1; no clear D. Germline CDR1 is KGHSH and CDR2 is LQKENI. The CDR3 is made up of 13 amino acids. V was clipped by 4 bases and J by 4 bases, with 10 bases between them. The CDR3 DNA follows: TGTGCCAGCTCACTAGGGCGGGGCACTGAAGCTTTCTTT. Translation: CASSLGRGTEAFF.

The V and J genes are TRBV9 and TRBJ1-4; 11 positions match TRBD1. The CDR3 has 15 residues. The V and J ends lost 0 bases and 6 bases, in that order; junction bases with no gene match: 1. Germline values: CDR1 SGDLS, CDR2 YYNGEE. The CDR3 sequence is CASSVGTGGYEKLFF. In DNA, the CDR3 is TGTGCCAGCAGCGTAGGGACAGGGGGCTATGAAAAACTGTTTTTT.